Listed below are T cell receptor beta chains from one sample, sequenced in a study of response to subunit inactivated influenza vaccine. TCRdb re-derived calls from the RT-PCR reads in MiXCR, one entry per CDR3 protein. The sample records about 500,000 distinct CDR3 sequences, more than 15% being singletons. The source material was CD4+ T cells sorted from PBMCs, sampled around 25 months after vaccination. These receptors came from a man in his fifties or sixties who received an inactivated influenza vaccine. The conserved cysteine and the conserved F or W are not part of the CDR3 here. Clone size is not always given. Where it is, it says once, few, many or a class for expanded clones.

J gene | V gene | clone size | CDR3 protein
TRBJ2-2 | TRBV7-2 | . | ASSSSGRWDGELF
TRBJ1-2 | TRBV5-1 | . | ASSHGTLIDYGYT
TRBJ2-5 | TRBV4-2 | many | ASSQDRGAETQY
TRBJ1-2 | TRBV6-6 | . | ASGQTGRYGYT
TRBJ2-3 | TRBV2 | . | ASKTDTDTQY
TRBJ2-1 | TRBV5-1 | . | ASSETPGLANNEQF
TRBJ1-1 | TRBV28 | . | ASSFQVGAHGAF
TRBJ2-2 | TRBV5-1 | many | ASSWGQIPTGELF
TRBJ2-2 | TRBV3-1 | . | ASSQVGSTGELF
TRBJ2-7 | TRBV27 | . | ASSLWPGSSYEQY
TRBJ2-1 | TRBV9 | . | ASSVAGGRGAYNEQF
TRBJ2-3 | TRBV20-1 | . | SARDHSGRPPYTQY
TRBJ2-7 | TRBV10-3 | few | AIRGDSGGDEQY
TRBJ2-3 | TRBV7-9 | . | ASSWSTGTDTQY
TRBJ2-1 | TRBV12-3/TRBV12-4 | . | ASRPLAKSYNEQF
TRBJ2-7 | TRBV20-1 | few | SARDFPGTINYEQY
TRBJ2-5 | TRBV20-1 | few | SARVRGRSETQY
TRBJ1-5 | TRBV4-1 | . | ASSQDLQASNQPQH
TRBJ2-7 | TRBV7-8 | few | ASSLDPSSSYEQY
TRBJ2-3 | TRBV12-3/TRBV12-4 | . | ASRKTSGGAGSDTQY
TRBJ2-2 | TRBV20-1 | few | SARLGGSGGKELF
TRBJ2-2 | TRBV10-3 | . | AIAGQDRGKGELF
TRBJ1-2 | TRBV7-2 | few | ASSSGQGITGYT
TRBJ2-1 | TRBV9 | . | ASSKSGRIDEQF
TRBJ2-3 | TRBV29-1 | many | SHTGSIADTQY
TRBJ2-3 | TRBV20-1 | . | SARGVAGPGTQY
TRBJ2-7 | TRBV12-3/TRBV12-4 | . | ASSLTPGTSYEQY
TRBJ1-2 | TRBV20-1 | . | SAREQIRRNYGYT
TRBJ2-1 | TRBV7-9 | many | ASSLGLAGVNEQF
TRBJ1-6 | TRBV5-6 | few | ASSPGNSPLH
TRBJ2-6 | TRBV11-2 | many | ASSLGFLDRKTSWANVLT